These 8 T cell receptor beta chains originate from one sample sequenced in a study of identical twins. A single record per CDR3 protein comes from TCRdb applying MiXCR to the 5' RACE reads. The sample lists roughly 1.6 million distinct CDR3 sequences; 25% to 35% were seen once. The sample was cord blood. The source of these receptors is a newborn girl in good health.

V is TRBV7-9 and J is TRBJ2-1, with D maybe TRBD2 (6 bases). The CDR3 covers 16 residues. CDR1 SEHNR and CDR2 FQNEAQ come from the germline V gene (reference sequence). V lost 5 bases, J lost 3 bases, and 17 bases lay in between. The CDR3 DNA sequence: TGTGCCAGCAGCCTTAAGCGGGTCTCACTCTACAATGAGCAGTTCTTC. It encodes CASSLKRVSLYNEQFF.

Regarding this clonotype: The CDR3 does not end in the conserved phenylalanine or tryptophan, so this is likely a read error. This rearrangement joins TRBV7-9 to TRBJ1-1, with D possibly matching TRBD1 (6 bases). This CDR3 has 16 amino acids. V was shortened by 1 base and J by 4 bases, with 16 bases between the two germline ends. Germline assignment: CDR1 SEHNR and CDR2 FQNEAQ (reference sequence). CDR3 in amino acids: CASSLGRRFRGTEAFY. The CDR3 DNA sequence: TGTGCCAGCAGCTTAGGGAGAAGGTTCAGGGGCACTGAAGCTTTCTAT.

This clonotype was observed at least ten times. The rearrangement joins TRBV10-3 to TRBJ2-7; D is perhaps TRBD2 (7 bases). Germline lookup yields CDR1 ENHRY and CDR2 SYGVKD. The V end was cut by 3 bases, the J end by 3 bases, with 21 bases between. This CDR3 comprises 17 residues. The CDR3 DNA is TGTGCCATCAGTGATGGTGGACTAGGAGGGGGTTACTACGAGCAGTACTTC. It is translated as CAISDGGLGGGYYEQYF.

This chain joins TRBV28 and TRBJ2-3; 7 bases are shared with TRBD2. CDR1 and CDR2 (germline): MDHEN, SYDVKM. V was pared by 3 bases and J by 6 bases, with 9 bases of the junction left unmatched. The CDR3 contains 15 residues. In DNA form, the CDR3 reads TGTGCCAGCAGTTTTTGGGCTAGCGGAAAGGATACGCAGTATTTT. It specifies CASSFWASGKDTQYF. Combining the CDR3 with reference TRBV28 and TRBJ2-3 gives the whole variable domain DVKVTQSSRYLVKRTGEKVFLECVQDMDHENMFWYRQDPGLGLRLIYFSYDVKMKEKGDIPEGYSVSREKKERFSLILESASTNQTSMYLCASSFWASGKDTQYFGPGTRLTVL.

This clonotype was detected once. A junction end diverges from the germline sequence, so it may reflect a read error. This CDR3 reads CSQCASGGARDTRYF. The CDR3 DNA is TGCAGTCAATGTGCTAGCGGGGGGGCCAGGGATACGCGGTATTTT. V gene TRBV20-1 combines with J gene TRBJ2-3, with 12 bases identical to TRBD2. Germline loops: CDR1 DFQATT, CDR2 SNEGSKA (reference sequence). This CDR3 is 15 amino acids long.

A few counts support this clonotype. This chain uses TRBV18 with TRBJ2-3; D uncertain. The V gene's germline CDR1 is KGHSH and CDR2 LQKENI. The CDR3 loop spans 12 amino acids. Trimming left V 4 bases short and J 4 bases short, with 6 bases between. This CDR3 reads CASSLQSDTQYF. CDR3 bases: TGTGCCAGCTCACTACAGTCAGATACGCAGTATTTT.

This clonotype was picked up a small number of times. CDR3 sequence reads: CAWSGRISTDTQYF. In DNA form, the CDR3 reads TGTGCCTGGAGTGGACGGATTAGCACAGATACGCAGTATTTT. The V and J genes are TRBV30 and TRBJ2-3; D not resolved. The CDR3 has 14 residues. Trimming removed 1 base at V and 0 bases at J, with 8 bases between. Germline CDR1 and CDR2: GTSNPN and SVGIG (reference sequence).

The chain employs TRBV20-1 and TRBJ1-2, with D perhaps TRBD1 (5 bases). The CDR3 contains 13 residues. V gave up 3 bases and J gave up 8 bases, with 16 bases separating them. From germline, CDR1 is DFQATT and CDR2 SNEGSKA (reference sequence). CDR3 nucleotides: TGCAGTGCTAGCCCTTGGTCCGGGGACGGCTACACCTTC. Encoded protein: CSASPWSGDGYTF.